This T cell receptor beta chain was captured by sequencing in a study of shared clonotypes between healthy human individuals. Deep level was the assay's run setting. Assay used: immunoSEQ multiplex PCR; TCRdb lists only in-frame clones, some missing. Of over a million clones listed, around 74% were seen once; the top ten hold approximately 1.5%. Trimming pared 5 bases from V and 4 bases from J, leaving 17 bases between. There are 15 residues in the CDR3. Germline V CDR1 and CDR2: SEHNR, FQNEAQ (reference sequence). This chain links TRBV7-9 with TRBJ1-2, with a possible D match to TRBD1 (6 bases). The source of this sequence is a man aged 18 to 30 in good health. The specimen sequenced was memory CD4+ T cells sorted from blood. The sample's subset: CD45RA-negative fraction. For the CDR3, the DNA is TGTGCCAGCAGCCCTGGGGGCCGAGAGCTCTATGGCTACACCTTC. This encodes CASSPGGRELYGYTF.